The 18 T cell receptor beta chains presented below share a single source sample, sequenced in a study of blood T cell repertoires in COVID-19. TCRdb's table, derived via immunoSEQ multiplex PCR, lists solely in-frame clones and lacks some. In the table there are about 97,000 clones, around nine tenths of which are singletons. Sequencing was done on a sample of peripheral blood. These receptors all come from a human donor in a cohort sampled during active COVID-19.

The chain combines TRBV19 with TRBJ2-7, with TRBD2 matching 7 bases. The germline V gene has CDR1 LNHDA and CDR2 SQIVND (reference sequence). The CDR3 length is 15 residues. The ends lost 7 bases at V and 0 bases at J; junction bases unmatched: 9. The CDR3 loop reads CASTQRGHDSYEQYF. The CDR3 bases are TGTGCCAGTACTCAGCGGGGCCACGACTCCTACGAGCAGTACTTC.

The CDR3 loop reads CASSVTSAYNEQFF. CDR3 DNA: TGTGCCAGCAGCGTCACTAGCGCGTACAATGAGCAGTTCTTC. The chain joins TRBV7-2 to TRBJ2-1, with TRBD2 identical over 7 bases. V trimming: 5 bases; J trimming: 4 bases; junction bases outside the gene matches: 5. The V gene's germline CDR1 is SGHTA and CDR2 FQGNSA. The CDR3 is 14 residues long.

The chain combines TRBV5-4 with TRBJ1-6; 8 nucleotides match TRBD1. This CDR3 has 16 amino acids. The germline V gene encodes CDR1 SGHNT and CDR2 YYREEE (reference sequence). V lost 0 bases, J lost 5 bases, and 4 bases stayed unmatched. CDR3 sequence reads: CASSLAPGQDNSPLHF. Written as DNA, the CDR3 is TGTGCCAGCAGCTTGGCCCCGGGACAGGATAATTCACCCCTCCACTTT.

The V gene is TRBV2, the J gene TRBJ2-2, with D maybe TRBD1 (5 bases). The CDR3 sequence is 11 residues long. The germline CDR1 and CDR2 sequences are SNHLY and FYNNEI. The V end lost 9 bases, the J end lost 6 bases, and 8 bases lay between the germline ends. The CDR3 nucleotides read TGTGCCAGGCAGGGTTCCGGGGAGCTGTTTTTT. It codes for CARQGSGELFF.

V usage is TRBV4-3 and J usage is TRBJ2-2; possible D gene TRBD2, 5 bases. This CDR3 is 16 amino acids long. CDR1 and CDR2 (germline): LGHNA, YSLEER. Trimming took 3 bases from V and 5 from J, leaving 16 bases between them. CDR3 sequence reads: CASSHDGEGGTGELFF. CDR3 nucleotide sequence: TGCGCCAGCAGCCATGACGGGGAAGGCGGGACCGGGGAGCTGTTTTTT.

The chain couples TRBV7-9 to TRBJ1-4, with a possible D match to TRBD1 (5 bases). This CDR3 spans 15 amino acids. Germline V gene data show CDR1 as SEHNR and CDR2 as FQNEAQ (reference sequence). V lost 3 bases to trimming and J lost 8 bases, with 16 bases between them. The chain's CDR3 is CASSFSPGGEEKLFF. In DNA form, the CDR3 reads TGTGCCAGCAGCTTTTCCCCAGGAGGGGAGGAAAAACTGTTTTTT. The full variable domain, completed using reference TRBV7-9 and TRBJ1-4, is DTGVSQNPRHKITKRGQNVTFRCDPISEHNRLYWYRQTLGQGPEFLTYFQNEAQLEKSRLLSDRFSAERPKGSFSTLEIQRTEQGDSAMYLCASSFSPGGEEKLFFGSGTQLSVL.

The chain employs TRBV27 and TRBJ1-2; D is perhaps TRBD1 (6 bases). V gave up 6 bases and J gave up 4 bases, with 12 bases separating them. Germline CDR1 MNHEY, CDR2 SMNVEV (reference sequence). This CDR3 spans 13 amino acids. CDR3 loop: CASRAQGTYGYTF. As DNA, the CDR3 is TGTGCCAGCAGAGCTCAGGGGACCTATGGCTACACCTTC.

The chain recombines TRBV5-1 with TRBJ1-4; D is uncertain. This CDR3 is 15 amino acids long. V was shortened by 3 bases and J by 4 bases, with 13 bases between the two germline ends. Germline CDR1 and CDR2: SGHRS and YFSETQ. CDR3 sequence: CASSSSLSGNEKLFF. In nucleotides, the CDR3 is TGCGCCAGCAGCTCGTCCCTCTCGGGTAATGAAAAACTGTTTTTT. Full variable domain (rest looked up from reference TRBV5-1 and TRBJ1-4): KAGVTQTPRYLIKTRGQQVTLSCSPISGHRSVSWYQQTPGQGLQFLFEYFSETQRNKGNFPGRFSGRQFSNSRSEMNVSTLELGDSALYLCASSSSLSGNEKLFFGSGTQLSVL.

The chain carries TRBV2 and TRBJ1-1; D gene ambiguous. With 3 bases removed from V and 1 base from J, the gap between germline ends came to 6 bases. The CDR3 totals 13 residues. CDR1 is SNHLY, CDR2 FYNNEI, per germline. CDR3 nucleotide sequence: TGTGCCAGCAGTGATCCACAGAACACTGAAGCTTTCTTT. It codes for CASSDPQNTEAFF.

CDR3 amino acids: CASSTPGLLYEQYF. CDR3 coding DNA: TGTGCCAGCAGTACTCCGGGACTCCTCTACGAGCAGTACTTC. The V gene is TRBV28, the J gene TRBJ2-7; D is possibly TRBD2 (6 bases). The germline gives CDR1 MDHEN, CDR2 SYDVKM. V lost 5 bases, J lost 3 bases, and 14 bases lay in between. This CDR3 has 14 residues.

The rearrangement joins TRBV19 to TRBJ2-7; 7 nucleotides line up with TRBD2. Germline V gene lookup returns CDR1 LNHDA and CDR2 SQIVND (reference sequence). The CDR3 loop spans 15 amino acids. The V gene end was trimmed by 3 bases and the J gene end by 0 bases; junction bases not matched to a gene: 5. The CDR3 loop reads CASSIGGRASYEQYF. Written as DNA, the CDR3 is TGTGCCAGTAGTATTGGAGGGAGGGCCTCCTACGAGCAGTACTTC. The whole variable domain, filled in from reference TRBV19 and TRBJ2-7, reads DGGITQSPKYLFRKEGQNVTLSCEQNLNHDAMYWYRQDPGQGLRLIYYSQIVNDFQKGDIAEGYSVSREKKESFPLTVTSAQKNPTAFYLCASSIGGRASYEQYFGPGTRLTVT.

The chain employs TRBV19 and TRBJ1-6; a possible D gene is TRBD1 (5 bases). The length of the CDR3 is 13 residues. Germline-derived CDR1 and CDR2 are LNHDA and SQIVND (reference sequence). V was shortened by 5 bases and J by 3 bases, with 5 bases between the two germline ends. The CDR3 is CASSDSYNSPLHF. CDR3 DNA sequence: TGTGCCAGTAGTGACAGCTATAATTCACCCCTCCACTTT.

The chain recombines TRBV7-3 with TRBJ1-1, with D unresolved. Per germline, CDR1 SGHTA and CDR2 FQGTGA. The CDR3 extends over 15 amino acids. Trimming took 3 bases from V and 0 from J, leaving 11 bases between them. CDR3: CASSFTGSMNTEAFF. CDR3 bases: TGTGCCAGCAGCTTCACGGGGTCAATGAACACTGAAGCTTTCTTT.

The V and J genes are TRBV15 and TRBJ1-4; D gene ambiguous. Trimming pared 1 base from V and 7 bases from J, leaving 22 bases between. This CDR3 is 18 amino acids long. Germline CDR1 and CDR2: LNHNV and YYDKDF (reference sequence). Written as DNA, the CDR3 is TGTGCCACCAGCAGAGCGTATTTTGGCAGGCCTCGGGGTGAAAAACTGTTTTTT. Protein sequence: CATSRAYFGRPRGEKLFF.

This chain links TRBV7-8 with TRBJ2-5; 11 bases match TRBD1. V was pared by 5 bases and J by 5 bases, with 10 bases of the junction left unmatched. The CDR3 extends over 16 amino acids. Germline CDR1 and CDR2: SGHVS and FQNEAQ. Written as DNA, the CDR3 is TGTGCCAGCAGCCCCGGGACAGGGGGGGATCGGGAGACCCAGTACTTC. Translating it yields CASSPGTGGDRETQYF. The whole variable domain, remainder taken from reference TRBV7-8 and TRBJ2-5, is GAGVSQSPRYKVAKRGQDVALRCDPISGHVSLFWYQQALGQGPEFLTYFQNEAQLDKSGLPSDRFFAERPEGSVSTLKIQRTQQEDSAVYLCASSPGTGGDRETQYFGPGTRLLVL.

The CDR3 region is CASSGLIYNSPLHF. CDR3 DNA sequence: TGTGCCAGCAGTGGGCTTATATATAATTCACCCCTCCACTTT. The J gene is TRBJ1-6, the V gene TRBV25-1, with D uncertain. Germline values: CDR1 MGHDK, CDR2 SYGVNS. V lost 4 bases and J 4 bases, leaving 8 bases between the germline ends. This CDR3 spans 14 amino acids.

The J gene is TRBJ2-5, the V gene TRBV9; 10 bases match TRBD2. J gave up 7 bases and V 0 bases, and 9 bases lay outside the gene matches. The CDR3 extends over 16 amino acids. The germline CDR1 and CDR2 sequences are SGDLS and YYNGEE. CDR3 coding DNA: TGTGCCAGCAGCGTAGACGGTAGCGGGGGGTTAGGGACCCAGTACTTC. As protein: CASSVDGSGGLGTQYF.

As concerns this clone: The junction shows a germline mismatch at one end, possibly a read error. The V gene is TRBV6-6, the J gene TRBJ2-4; D is possibly TRBD2 (6 bases). The CDR3 extends over 12 amino acids. Germline CDR1 and CDR2: MNHNY and SVGAGI (reference sequence). The chain's CDR3 is CASSYGGGSGDF. The DNA for the CDR3 is TGTGCCAGCAGTTATGGTGGGGGGTCCGGGGACTTC.